This T cell receptor (beta chain) was sequenced during a study of OX40 agonist ivuxolimab in advanced cancers. Concerning the study at large: The costimulatory receptor OX40 (CD134) was targeted by ivuxolimab, a fully human IgG2 agonistic monoclonal antibody. Partial responses occurred in three dose-escalation patients, of whom one had hepatocellular carcinoma and two had cutaneous melanoma. The paper covers the monotherapy dose-escalation part of the phase I ivuxolimab trial, which included N ≈ 50 patients. Intravenous ivuxolimab was administered to patients every 2 weeks at six dose levels: 0.01, 0.1, 0.3, 1.5, 3 and 10 mg/kg. Among the approximately 50 dose-escalation patients, 19 had hepatocellular carcinoma, roughly 15 melanoma, 9 renal cell carcinoma and 9 head and neck cancer. The dose-escalation cohort was roughly 83% male with a mean age of approximately 59 years, ranging from roughly 20 to 80. Patients were allowed to have had prior anti-PD-1, anti-PD-L1 or anti-CTLA-4 therapy, and 40% to 45% of the dose-escalation patients had been treated with checkpoint inhibitors. Peripheral TCRbeta sequencing was intended to test whether TCR sequence diversity was altered and clonal T-cell expansion was caused by ivuxolimab.

Patients with a history of autoimmune disease or receiving systemic immunosuppression were excluded from the trial. Peripheral blood for TCR sequencing was collected from all dose cohorts at baseline, on cycle 4 day 1, and on cycle 7 day 1. Samples came from an open-label, multicenter, first-in-human phase I dose-escalation trial of ivuxolimab. The trial enrolled adults with locally advanced or metastatic head and neck squamous cell, hepatocellular, melanoma or renal cell carcinoma. CD4+ and CD8+ T cells were sorted separately from peripheral blood before TCR sequencing. Study-wide findings and limitations: The antigen specificity of the clonally expanded peripheral T cells was not determined. At doses from 0.1 to 3.0 mg/kg, clonal expansion was seen in both CD4+ and CD8+ blood T cells between baseline and week 6. Partial responders in the 0.1-3.0 mg/kg groups had among the lowest normalized peripheral clonal expansion, especially among CD8+ T cells. Low levels of normalized T-cell clonal expansion were also shown by some nonresponding patients. After ivuxolimab, expanded clones were on average more numerous among CD8+ T cells than among CD4+ T cells.

CDR1 and CDR2 are drawn from the germline V gene (reference sequence): SGHKS, YYEKEE. At the junction V is shortened by 1 base and J by 5 bases, with 12 bases in between. There are 14 amino acids in the CDR3, from cysteine to phenylalanine inclusive. Only the CDR3 DNA stays, 42 bases, in frame from base 1. Genomic DNA was extracted from sorted cells for sequencing of the TCRbeta CDR3 region. The immunoSEQ Assay was used for sequencing of TCRbeta CDR3 regions. The table comes from immuneACCESS by way of TCRdb, which keeps in-frame sequences with V and J called. Part of the clones is missing from these tables; in studies checked, under half for an unresolved V gene and the rest for unknown reasons. The sample yields tens of thousands of clones; 77% were counted once. Approximately 2.6% of the sample lies in the top ten. This clone appeared a few times. Which antigen it targets is not known. Within one base of it there is no much larger clone, and no base qualities were kept.

This TCR was recovered from an adult with an advanced solid tumor such as melanoma, head and neck, liver or kidney cancer. The chain was built from TRBV5-5 and TRBJ2-5; a tentative D match to TRBD1 spans 6 bases. Sequencing was performed on CD4+ or CD8+ T cells sorted from blood, taken in a trial of the OX40 agonist ivuxolimab. The bases are TGTGCCAGCAGCTTGTATAGGACAGTGGAGACCCAGTACTTC. It encodes CASSLYRTVETQYF.